The rows below give T cell receptor beta chains drawn from one sample of a study of blood T cell repertoires in COVID-19. Method: immunoSEQ multiplex PCR; TCRdb's copy keeps in-frame clones and lacks some. The sample shows roughly 160,000 clones, approximately 82% of them seen only once. The specimen was peripheral blood. These receptors all stem from a woman older than 75 with active or convalescent COVID-19. The CDR3 runs from the conserved cysteine through the conserved F or W. A D gene is named only where the DNA matches it firmly. Some rows have no size entry. The others give once, few or many, or a class for an expanded clone.

D	size	J	V	length	DNA	CDR3
NA	NA	TRBJ1-1	TRBV7-9	12	TGTGCCAGCAGCTTCTCGGAGGCGCTCGCTTTCTTT	CASSFSEALAFF
NA	NA	TRBJ2-5	TRBV5-1	16	TGCGCCAGCAGCTTGTTGGGCCTGGCAGAACAAGAGACCCAGTACTTC	CASSLLGLAEQETQYF
NA	NA	TRBJ2-3	TRBV6-5	15	TGTGCCAGCAGTTACAGGGGGCCGGGGGCAGATACGCAGTATTTT	CASSYRGPGADTQYF
TRBD2	NA	TRBJ2-2	TRBV5-1	16	TGCGCCAGCAGCTTGGCACTAGCGGGAGCTACCGGGGAGCTGTTTTTT	CASSLALAGATGELFF
TRBD2	NA	TRBJ2-7	TRBV29-1	14	TGCAGCGTCCTCGGACTAGCGGGCCTTTACGAGCAGTACTTC	CSVLGLAGLYEQYF
NA	NA	TRBJ1-1	TRBV15	15	TGTGCCACCAGCAGAGGAAAGGGGTGGGCCACTGAAGCTTTCTTT	CATSRGKGWATEAFF
TRBD1	NA	TRBJ1-2	TRBV3-1/TRBV3-2	15	TGTGCCAGCAGCCGCGGGACAGGGGGTGACTATGGCTACACCTTC	CASSRGTGGDYGYTF
TRBD2	NA	TRBJ2-5	TRBV2	16	TGTGCCAGCAGTGTCCCTAGCGGGAAAAGATCGGAGACCCAGTACTTC	CASSVPSGKRSETQYF
TRBD1	NA	TRBJ2-3	TRBV6-4	13	TGTGCCAGCAGTGTCAGACAGGGAGATACGCAGTATTTT	CASSVRQGDTQYF
TRBD1	NA	TRBJ1-2	TRBV27	16	TGTGCCAGCAGTCGGACAGGGAGTATTGTTTACTATGGCTACACCTTC	CASSRTGSIVYYGYTF
TRBD1	NA	TRBJ2-5	TRBV3-1/TRBV3-2	16	TGTGCCAGCAGCCTCCCAACTGACAGGGTCCAAGAGACCCAGTACTTC	CASSLPTDRVQETQYF
NA	NA	TRBJ1-2	TRBV19	14	TGTGCCGGGGCCTCCGGTGGAGGGAACTATGGCTACACCTTC	CAGASGGGNYGYTF
NA	NA	TRBJ1-1	TRBV5-6	14	TGTGCCAGCAGCTTCGGAGGGTTGAACACTGAAGCTTTCTTT	CASSFGGLNTEAFF
TRBD2	NA	TRBJ2-7	TRBV15	13	TGTGCCACCAGGCTAGCGGGAGCGAACGAGCAGTACTTC	CATRLAGANEQYF
NA	NA	TRBJ1-1	TRBV24-1	14	TGTGCCACCCGGCGGGACGGGAGGAACACTGAAGCTTTCTTT	CATRRDGRNTEAFF
TRBD1	NA	TRBJ1-1	TRBV11-2	13	TGTGCCAGCAGAAGACAGGGAAACACTGAAGCTTTCTTT	CASRRQGNTEAFF
TRBD2	NA	TRBJ2-3	TRBV7-3	18	TGTGCCAGCAGCTTAAGGGTCCGCGGTAGCGGGAGCCTGGATACGCAGTATTTT	CASSLRVRGSGSLDTQYF
NA	once	TRBJ1-1	TRBV11-3	13	TGTGCCAGCAGCCTAACGGGGAATACTGAAGCTTTCTTT	CASSLTGNTEAFF
TRBD1	once	TRBJ2-4	TRBV2	13	TGTGCCAGCAAGGACAGGGGAAGAAACATTCAGTACTTC	CASKDRGRNIQYF
NA	NA	TRBJ1-2	TRBV19	13	TGTGCCAGTAGTATATCTCAGGGGTATGGCTACACCTTC	CASSISQGYGYTF
TRBD1	NA	TRBJ1-2	TRBV5-6	13	TGTGCCAGCAGCCAGACAGGGGTCTATGGCTACACCTTC	CASSQTGVYGYTF
NA	few	TRBJ1-5	TRBV12-3/TRBV12-4	13	TGTGCCAGCATCCCCGGGGGCAATCAGCCCCAGCATTTT	CASIPGGNQPQHF
TRBD2	NA	TRBJ2-7	TRBV5-1	16	TGCGCCAGCAGCTCGGGCCCCGAGCGGGGAATTTACGAGCAGTACTTC	CASSSGPERGIYEQYF
TRBD1	few	TRBJ2-5	TRBV7-3	15	TGTGCCAGCAGCCCGGGACAGGGGTTACAAGAGACCCAGTACTTC	CASSPGQGLQETQYF
NA	NA	TRBJ2-5	TRBV5-6	13	TGTGCCAGCAGGTATTCAGGGTCTGAGACCCAGTACTTC	CASRYSGSETQYF
TRBD2	once	TRBJ2-1	TRBV9	16	TGTGCCAGCAGCCCCCGGACTAGCGTCCTGTACAATGAGCAGTTCTTC	CASSPRTSVLYNEQFF
TRBD2	NA	TRBJ2-2	TRBV6-1	20	TGTGCCAGCAGTGATATAGGACCTAGCGGAATTATCGCGAACACCGGGGAGCTGTTTTTT	CASSDIGPSGIIANTGELFF
NA	NA	TRBJ1-1	TRBV6-1	19	TGTGCCAGCAGTGATACCTCGTTATCTGGGGGCGCGGGGAACACTGAAGCTTTCTTT	CASSDTSLSGGAGNTEAFF
TRBD2	NA	TRBJ2-3	TRBV7-3	15	TGTGCCAGCAGCTTTTCGGGAGGGCCTACAGATACGCAGTATTTT	CASSFSGGPTDTQYF
TRBD1	NA	TRBJ1-2	TRBV3-1/TRBV3-2	15	TGTGCCAGCAGCCGGGGGCAGGGGGCGAGTATTGGCTACACCTTC	CASSRGQGASIGYTF
TRBD1	once	TRBJ1-1	TRBV4-1	15	TGCGCCAGCAGTCCGCAGGGGGTCGAGAACACTGAAGCTTTCTTT	CASSPQGVENTEAFF
NA	NA	TRBJ2-1	TRBV6-5	14	TGTGCCAGCAGTCCCCCGGCTAGCAGCAATGAGCAGTTCTTC	CASSPPASSNEQFF
NA	NA	TRBJ2-3	TRBV7-7	16	TGTGCCAGCAGCCCCGACGGCAGGTCTAGCACAGATACGCAGTATTTT	CASSPDGRSSTDTQYF
TRBD2	NA	TRBJ2-7	TRBV13	15	TGTGCCAGCAGCTTATATGGTAGCGGGAGTCTCGAGCAGTACTTC	CASSLYGSGSLEQYF
NA	NA	TRBJ1-3	TRBV7-2	16	TGTGCCAGCAGCTGGTCGGTTGGGACACTAGGAAACACCATATATTTT	CASSWSVGTLGNTIYF
NA	NA	TRBJ1-1	TRBV7-9	12	TGTGCCAGCAGCCAAGAGACAGCAGAAGCTTTCTTT	CASSQETAEAFF
NA	NA	TRBJ2-7	TRBV28	13	TGTGCCAGCAGCCCCAGGGGCTCCTACGAGCAGTACTTC	CASSPRGSYEQYF
NA	few	TRBJ1-6	TRBV5-1	13	TGCGCCAGCAGCTTGGCCGAGGGCTCACCCCTCCACTTT	CASSLAEGSPLHF
NA	NA	TRBJ1-5	TRBV29-1	13	TGCAGCGTTGATCTGGGGGGGGAACAGCCCCAGCATTTT	CSVDLGGEQPQHF
NA	NA	TRBJ1-1	TRBV21-1	19	TGTGCCAGCAGCCCGAGAGGGAACAGGGGCTCATTTTTGAACACTGAAGCTTTCTTT	CASSPRGNRGSFLNTEAFF
NA	NA	TRBJ2-7	TRBV27	15	TGTGCCAGCAGACCTAAGAGGGAGAGGACGTACGAGCAGTACTTC	CASRPKRERTYEQYF
NA	NA	TRBJ2-3	TRBV28	13	TGTGCCAGCAGTCGGGCCGCAGGGGATACGCAGTATTTT	CASSRAAGDTQYF
TRBD2	few	TRBJ2-7	TRBV7-9	14	TGTGCCAGCAGCCCCCCCACTAGCGCCTACGAGCAGTACTTC	CASSPPTSAYEQYF
TRBD1	NA	TRBJ2-5	TRBV5-1	15	TGCGCCAGCAGCGAGCGGACAGGGACCCAAGAGACCCAGTACTTC	CASSERTGTQETQYF
NA	NA	TRBJ2-7	TRBV27	16	TGTGCCAGCAGTACGCCACGCCCGGGTGGCTCCTACGAGCAGTACTTC	CASSTPRPGGSYEQYF
TRBD1	NA	TRBJ1-5	TRBV19	17	TGTGCCAGTAGTTCCGGACAGGGGGCGTCTAGCAATCAGCCCCAGCATTTT	CASSSGQGASSNQPQHF
TRBD1	NA	TRBJ2-2	TRBV5-6	15	TGTGCCAGCTGGGGGACAGGGCATCAGGTCGGGGAGCTGTTTTTT	CASWGTGHQVGELFF
NA	NA	TRBJ2-6	TRBV5-1	15	TGCGCCAGCAGCTTGACGACTTCTGGGGCCAACGTCCTGACTTTC	CASSLTTSGANVLTF
NA	NA	TRBJ1-2	TRBV30	13	TGTGCCTGGAGTGTGAATCCGGGGGGTGGCTACACCTTC	CAWSVNPGGGYTF